The present T cell receptor (beta chain) was sequenced within a study of OX40 agonist ivuxolimab in advanced cancers. The wider study: Patients with prior anti-PD-1, anti-PD-L1 or anti-CTLA-4 therapy were eligible; 40% had some.

Profiled with immunoSEQ multiplex PCR; TCRdb holds only in-frame clones, not every one. The sample gives some 30,000 clones, about 92% of which show up once; around 30% is in the top ten. Blood specimens came from baseline, cycle 4 day 1, and cycle 7 day 1. The CDR3 is made up of 13 amino acids. V shed 4 bases and J shed 5 bases, with 12 bases lying between them. Germline V gives CDR1 SGHAT, CDR2 FQNNGV. The sequences come from CD4+ or CD8+ T cells sorted from blood, collected in a trial of the OX40 agonist ivuxolimab. The TCR sequence derives from an adult with an advanced solid tumor such as melanoma, head and neck, liver or kidney cancer. The chain carries TRBV11-2 and TRBJ2-7, with D unclear. The CDR3 region has the DNA TGTGCCAGCAGCTCGGATCGAAGAGACGAGCAGTACTTC. This translates into CASSSDRRDEQYF.